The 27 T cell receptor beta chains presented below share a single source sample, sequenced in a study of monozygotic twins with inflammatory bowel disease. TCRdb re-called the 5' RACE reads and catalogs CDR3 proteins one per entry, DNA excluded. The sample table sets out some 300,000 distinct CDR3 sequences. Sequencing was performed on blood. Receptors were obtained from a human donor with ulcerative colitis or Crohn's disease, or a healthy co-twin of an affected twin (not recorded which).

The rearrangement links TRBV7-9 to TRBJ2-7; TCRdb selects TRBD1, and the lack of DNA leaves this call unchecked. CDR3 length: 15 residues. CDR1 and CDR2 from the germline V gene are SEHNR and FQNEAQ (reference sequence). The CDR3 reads CASSYPGTGVKEQYF.

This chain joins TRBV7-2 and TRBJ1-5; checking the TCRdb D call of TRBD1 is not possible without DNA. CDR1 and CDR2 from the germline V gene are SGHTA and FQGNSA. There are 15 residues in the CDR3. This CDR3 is CASSIQGDSNQPQHF.

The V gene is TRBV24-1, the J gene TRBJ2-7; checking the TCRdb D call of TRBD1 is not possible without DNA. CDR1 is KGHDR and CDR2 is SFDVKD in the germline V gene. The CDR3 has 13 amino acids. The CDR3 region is CATSEQGRYEQYF.

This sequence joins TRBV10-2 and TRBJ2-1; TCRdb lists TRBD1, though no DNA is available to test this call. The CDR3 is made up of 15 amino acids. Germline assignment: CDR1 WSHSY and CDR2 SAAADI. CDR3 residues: CASSWAGGPTNEQFF.

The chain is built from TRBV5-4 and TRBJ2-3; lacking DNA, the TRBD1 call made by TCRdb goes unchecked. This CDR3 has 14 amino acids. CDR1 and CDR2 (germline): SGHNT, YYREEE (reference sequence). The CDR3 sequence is CASSYRDRDDTQYF.

This CDR3 reads CASSQDGTGTKNMQYF. The rearrangement links TRBV3-1 to TRBJ2-4; TCRdb names TRBD1, which stays unverified in the absence of DNA. The germline CDR1 and CDR2 sequences are LGHDT and YNNKEL (reference sequence). The CDR3 has 16 residues.

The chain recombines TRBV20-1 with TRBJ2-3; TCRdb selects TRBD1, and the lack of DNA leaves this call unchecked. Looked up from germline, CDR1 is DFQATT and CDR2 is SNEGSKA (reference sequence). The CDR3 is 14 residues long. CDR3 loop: CSAFPGLAGDTQYF.

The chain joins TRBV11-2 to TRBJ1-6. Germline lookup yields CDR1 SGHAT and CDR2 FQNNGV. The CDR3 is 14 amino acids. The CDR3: CASSLRASNSPLHF.

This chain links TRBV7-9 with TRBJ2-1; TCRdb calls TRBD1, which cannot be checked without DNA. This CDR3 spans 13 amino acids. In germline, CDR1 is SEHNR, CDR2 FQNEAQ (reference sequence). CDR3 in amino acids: CASSLPTPRAVFF.

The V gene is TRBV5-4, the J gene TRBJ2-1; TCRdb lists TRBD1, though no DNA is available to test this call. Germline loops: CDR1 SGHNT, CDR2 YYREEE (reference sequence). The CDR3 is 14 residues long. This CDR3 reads CASSQGRTYNEQFF.

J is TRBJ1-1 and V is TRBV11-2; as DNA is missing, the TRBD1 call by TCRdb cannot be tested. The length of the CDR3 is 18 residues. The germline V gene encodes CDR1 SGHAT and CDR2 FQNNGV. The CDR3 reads CASSPPDRDPLLGTEAFF.

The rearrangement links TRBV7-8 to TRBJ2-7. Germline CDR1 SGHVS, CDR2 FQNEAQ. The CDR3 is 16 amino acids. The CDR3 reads CASAGWSAQELYEQYF.

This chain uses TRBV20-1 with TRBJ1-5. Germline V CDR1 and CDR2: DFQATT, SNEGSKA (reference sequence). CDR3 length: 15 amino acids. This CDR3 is CSARSRWGSNQPQHF.

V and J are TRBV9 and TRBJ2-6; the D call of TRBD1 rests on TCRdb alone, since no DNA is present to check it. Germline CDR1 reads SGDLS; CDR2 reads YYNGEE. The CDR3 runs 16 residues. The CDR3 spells CASSVLGGSGANVLTF. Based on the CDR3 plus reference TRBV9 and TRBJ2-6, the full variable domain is DSGVTQTPKHLITATGQRVTLRCSPRSGDLSVYWYQQSLDQGLQFLIQYYNGEERAKGNILERFSAQQFPDLHSELNLSSLELGDSALYFCASSVLGGSGANVLTFGAGSRLTVL.

Here the CDR3 reads CASSGLTEKTEKLFF. V usage is TRBV6-4 and J usage is TRBJ1-4. CDR3 length equals 15 residues. Germline CDR1 reads MRHNA; CDR2 reads SNTAGT.

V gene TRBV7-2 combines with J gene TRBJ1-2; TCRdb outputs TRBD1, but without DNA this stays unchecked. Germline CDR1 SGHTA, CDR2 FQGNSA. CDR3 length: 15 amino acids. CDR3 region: CASSLASTGDYGYTF.

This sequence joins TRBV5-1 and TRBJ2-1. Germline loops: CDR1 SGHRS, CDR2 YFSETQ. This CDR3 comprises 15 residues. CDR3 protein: CASSLPRGPYNEQFF. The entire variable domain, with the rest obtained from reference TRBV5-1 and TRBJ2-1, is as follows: KAGVTQTPRYLIKTRGQQVTLSCSPISGHRSVSWYQQTPGQGLQFLFEYFSETQRNKGNFPGRFSGRQFSNSRSEMNVSTLELGDSALYLCASSLPRGPYNEQFFGPGTRLTVL.

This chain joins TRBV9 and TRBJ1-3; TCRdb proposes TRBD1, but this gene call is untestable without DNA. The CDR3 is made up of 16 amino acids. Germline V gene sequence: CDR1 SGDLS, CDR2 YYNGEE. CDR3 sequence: CASSAHSLRGGNTIYF. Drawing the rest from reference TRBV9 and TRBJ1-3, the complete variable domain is DSGVTQTPKHLITATGQRVTLRCSPRSGDLSVYWYQQSLDQGLQFLIQYYNGEERAKGNILERFSAQQFPDLHSELNLSSLELGDSALYFCASSAHSLRGGNTIYFGEGSWLTVV.

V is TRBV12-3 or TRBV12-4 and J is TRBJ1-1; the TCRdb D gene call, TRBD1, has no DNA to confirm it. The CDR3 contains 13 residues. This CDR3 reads CASSGDGPPEAFF.

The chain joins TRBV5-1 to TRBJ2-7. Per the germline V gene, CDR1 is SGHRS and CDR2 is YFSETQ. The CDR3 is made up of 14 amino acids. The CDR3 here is CASSSEGGPYEQYF.

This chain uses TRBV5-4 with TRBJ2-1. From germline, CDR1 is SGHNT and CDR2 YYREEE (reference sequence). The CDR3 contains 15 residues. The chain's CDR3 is CASSLPTSSYNEQFF.

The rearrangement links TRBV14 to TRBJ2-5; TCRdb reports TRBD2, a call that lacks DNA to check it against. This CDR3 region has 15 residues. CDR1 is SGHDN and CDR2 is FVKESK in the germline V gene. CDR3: CASSSLAGTQETQYF.

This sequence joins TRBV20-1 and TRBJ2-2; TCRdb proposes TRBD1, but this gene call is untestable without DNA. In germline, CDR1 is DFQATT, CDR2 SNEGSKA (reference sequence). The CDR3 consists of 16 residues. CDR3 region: CSARDYLQGNTGELFF.

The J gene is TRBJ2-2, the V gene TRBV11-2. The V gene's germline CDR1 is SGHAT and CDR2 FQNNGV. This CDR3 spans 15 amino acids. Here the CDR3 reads CASSLDRNGSGELFF.

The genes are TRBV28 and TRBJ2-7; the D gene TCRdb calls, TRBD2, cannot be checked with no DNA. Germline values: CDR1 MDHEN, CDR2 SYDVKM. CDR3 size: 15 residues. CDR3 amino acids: CASSLRLAGVYEQYF.

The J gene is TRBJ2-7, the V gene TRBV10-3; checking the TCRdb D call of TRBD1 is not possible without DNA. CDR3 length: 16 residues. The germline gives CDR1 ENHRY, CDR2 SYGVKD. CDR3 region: CAISEIRDRGLYEQYF.

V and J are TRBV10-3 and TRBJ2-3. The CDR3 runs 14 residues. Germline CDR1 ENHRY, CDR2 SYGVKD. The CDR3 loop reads CAISESTISDTQYF.